Sequencing of this T cell receptor beta chain was carried out in a study of blood T cell repertoires in COVID-19 (dated by TCRdb to about 2020). Broadly, across the study: Samples from collaborators originated in the United States, Italy and Spain and spanned both the acute and convalescent phases of COVID-19. Deeply sampled blood TCRbeta repertoires from subjects exposed to, actively infected with, or recovered from COVID-19 were included in the dataset. Sample metadata almost always included a de-identified subject ID, COVID-19 status, age in years and sex. The samples were drawn from two sources: the first 160 participants of the ongoing ImmuneRACE study, and about 1,300 subjects contributed by 6 global collaborators. The material from the prospective study consisted of cDNA or gDNA derived from T cells, B-cell-depleted T cells, or PBMCs. HLA class I and class II types, where available, came from metadata supplied by the sample provider rather than from assay-based typing. The repertoires were released in a freely available public database meant as a resource for research on the immune response to SARS-CoV-2. The study at large found these results: The quantity of clinical and demographic metadata differed by source and by participant and was supplied without curation.

Inclusive of the bounding cysteine and phenylalanine, the CDR3 is 13 residues long. Here the CDR3 DNA is all that survives: 39 bases in frame from base 1. Participants in the prospective study were enrolled through a virtual design, were aged about 18 to 100 years, and lived in 24 United States geographic areas. In the prospective study, cohorts were assigned on the basis of participant-reported clinical history obtained from a screening survey and a study questionnaire. For ImmuneRACE Cohort 3, a participant was defined as recovered based on two consecutive negative NP/OP PCR tests, clearance by a healthcare professional, or resolution of symptoms. In the prospective study, whole blood, serum and a nasopharyngeal or oropharyngeal swab were collected from each participant by mobile phlebotomists. Prospective study participants could optionally give additional blood draws and questionnaires over an approximately two-month period. Prospective study blood samples were shipped either frozen or at room temperature before DNA extraction.

TCRbeta CDR3 regions were amplified from genomic DNA by means of the immunoSEQ Assay, a bias-controlled multiplex PCR. The authors' pipeline ran thus. The number of nucleated cells in each sample was estimated from the amplification of reference gene primers within the assay. Sequence reads were collapsed and filtered to measure the absolute abundance of every unique TCRbeta CDR3 rearrangement. For each sample, productive Simpson clonality was calculated by taking the square root of Simpson's diversity index across productive rearrangements. Drawn from immuneACCESS, this table holds only the in-frame rearrangements with V and J called that TCRdb kept. Clones are partly lost; checked studies trace under half to an unresolved V gene and leave the rest unexplained. Clone size and the V and J calls come from that table; the DNA yielded D and trimming. Recorded for this sample are 150,000 to 200,000 clones; approximately 90% of them occurred a single time. Together, the top ten hold roughly 0.8% of the sample.

Concerning this clone: Its antigen remains unidentified. Base-call qualities are not available, and no considerably larger clone is one nucleotide away.

Sequenced: PBMCs or T cells enriched from blood (not recorded which). The chain couples TRBV7-5 to TRBJ2-2; the tabulated D call, TRBD1, remains unverified against the DNA. TRBV7-5 is deemed a pseudogene. The source of this sequence is a woman in her late teens or twenties who had recovered from COVID-19. The CDR3 here reads CATTTGGTGELFF. The DNA reads as follows: TGTGCCACTACCACAGGGGGCACCGGGGAGCTGTTTTTT.